Below are 25 T cell receptor beta chains sequenced from a single sample in a study of shared clonotypes between healthy human individuals. Naive CD8 populations comprised CD45RO-negative cells positively selected for CCR7, excluding terminally differentiated effector memory CD45RA+ cells. Repertoires were generated with immunoSEQ multiplex PCR, while TCRdb's copy carries only in-frame clones and drops some. The table has millions of clones, about 92% seen once; the top ten hold around 1.7%. Source material: naive CD8+ T cells from PBMCs. The receptors derive from a man aged 18 to 30 in good health. Some clones in this sample may be carry-over from other donors' samples.

The chain is built from TRBV9 and TRBJ2-3, with unresolved D. This CDR3 is built from 15 residues. Trimming pared 6 bases from V and 0 bases from J, leaving 14 bases between. The germline gives CDR1 SGDLS, CDR2 YYNGEE. The CDR3 DNA reads TGTGCCAGCAACGGCCAGCCCTCTAGCACAGATACGCAGTATTTT. Protein: CASNGQPSSTDTQYF.

This chain links TRBV28 with TRBJ2-2; 10 nucleotides match TRBD2. J was trimmed by 4 bases and V by 2 bases; bases with no gene match: 7. Germline V gives CDR1 MDHEN, CDR2 SYDVKM. The length of the CDR3 is 17 residues. The CDR3 coding sequence is TGTGCCAGCAGTTTAGGACTAGCGGTACTCGCCACCGGGGAGCTGTTTTTT. Protein: CASSLGLAVLATGELFF.

The chain is built from TRBV7-9 and TRBJ2-5, with 11 bases fitting TRBD1. The CDR3 runs 17 residues. V shed 4 bases and J 2 bases; nucleotides not matched to a gene: 9. Germline V CDR1 and CDR2: SEHNR, FQNEAQ (reference sequence). CDR3 in amino acids: CASSSIDGTGGQETQYF. Written as DNA, the CDR3 is TGTGCCAGCAGCTCGATAGATGGGACAGGGGGACAAGAGACCCAGTACTTC. The full variable domain, in which reference TRBV7-9 and TRBJ2-5 provide the parts outside the CDR3, is DTGVSQNPRHKITKRGQNVTFRCDPISEHNRLYWYRQTLGQGPEFLTYFQNEAQLEKSRLLSDRFSAERPKGSFSTLEIQRTEQGDSAMYLCASSSIDGTGGQETQYFGPGTRLLVL.

This clone was counted between two and nine times. The chain employs TRBV6-4 and TRBJ1-5; D is unresolved. Germline V gives CDR1 MRHNA, CDR2 SNTAGT. V was cut by 4 bases and J by 7 bases, with 14 bases left in between. The CDR3 extends over 14 amino acids. CDR3 loop: CASSADGGMQPQHF. The CDR3 DNA reads as TGTGCCAGCAGTGCCGACGGAGGGATGCAGCCCCAGCATTTT.

CDR3 bases: TGTGCCAGCAGCTTACAGAGCTCCTACGAGCAGTACTTC. It is translated as CASSLQSSYEQYF. This rearrangement joins TRBV11-2 to TRBJ2-7; D uncertain. The V gene lost 2 bases and the J gene lost 0 bases, with 5 bases spanning the gap. Germline assignment: CDR1 SGHAT and CDR2 FQNNGV. The CDR3 runs to 13 residues.

The chain links TRBV4-1 to TRBJ2-1; 9 bases fit TRBD2. CDR1 and CDR2 (germline): MGHRA, YSYEKL. The CDR3 runs 15 residues. Trimming took 5 bases from V and 5 from J; bases not matched to a gene: 7. The CDR3 sequence is CASSYPTSGNNEQFF. CDR3 nucleotides: TGCGCCAGCAGCTACCCGACTAGCGGAAACAATGAGCAGTTCTTC.

CDR3 in DNA: TGTGCCAGCAGCGTCGAGGGGTCTCCTAGCACAGATACGCAGTATTTT. The encoded protein is CASSVEGSPSTDTQYF. The genes are TRBV9 and TRBJ2-3, with D possibly being TRBD1 or TRBD2 (5 bases each). The V gene's germline CDR1 is SGDLS and CDR2 YYNGEE. This CDR3 has 16 residues. Trimming removed 2 bases at V and 0 bases at J, with 13 bases between.

The CDR3 DNA reads as TGTGCCAGCAGTGAATTCACGTCGAGGGGTTACGAGCAGTACTTC. Amino acids: CASSEFTSRGYEQYF. V is TRBV25-1 and J is TRBJ2-7; D is perhaps TRBD1 or TRBD2 (5 bases each). Germline-derived CDR1 and CDR2 are MGHDK and SYGVNS. Trimming stripped 1 base from V and 4 bases from J, with 14 bases between. The CDR3 totals 15 residues.

This clone appeared a few times. V usage is TRBV7-9 and J usage is TRBJ1-5; no clear D. The V gene's germline CDR1 is SEHNR and CDR2 FQNEAQ (reference sequence). The CDR3 runs 12 residues. Trimming stripped 1 base from V and 11 bases from J, with 9 bases between. CDR3 in amino acids: CASSLGTSAQHF. CDR3 in DNA: TGTGCCAGCAGCTTAGGGACTTCGGCCCAGCATTTT.

The chain has TRBV6-5 and TRBJ1-4; D is uncertain. Germline values: CDR1 MNHEY, CDR2 SVGAGI. The CDR3 is made up of 13 amino acids. V shed 2 bases and J shed 5 bases, with 6 bases lying between them. The CDR3 DNA reads as TGTGCCAGCAGTTACGACCGGAATGAAAAACTGTTTTTT. The encoded protein is CASSYDRNEKLFF.

This clone is a singleton in its sample. The CDR3 reads CASSYSRGWDPATQYF. The CDR3 DNA is TGTGCCAGCAGTTACTCGAGGGGCTGGGACCCGGCGACCCAGTACTTC. This chain uses TRBV6-5 with TRBJ2-5, with D perhaps assigned TRBD1 or TRBD2 (5 bases each). CDR3 length: 16 amino acids. The V gene lost 0 bases and the J gene lost 7 bases, with 18 bases spanning the gap. The germline CDR1 and CDR2 sequences are MNHEY and SVGAGI.

The rearrangement links TRBV5-1 to TRBJ2-7; D remains unclear. This CDR3 has 14 residues. Trimming left V 3 bases short and J 0 bases short, with 10 bases between. The germline CDR1 and CDR2 sequences are SGHRS and YFSETQ. In DNA, the CDR3 is TGCGCCAGCAGCTGGAGCGTGAGCTCCTACGAGCAGTACTTC. It translates to CASSWSVSSYEQYF. Together with reference TRBV5-1 and TRBJ2-7, the CDR3 gives the full variable domain: KAGVTQTPRYLIKTRGQQVTLSCSPISGHRSVSWYQQTPGQGLQFLFEYFSETQRNKGNFPGRFSGRQFSNSRSEMNVSTLELGDSALYLCASSWSVSSYEQYFGPGTRLTVT.

The chain recombines TRBV6-5 with TRBJ2-1, with D perhaps matching TRBD2 (5 bases). Trimming cost V 6 bases and J 6 bases, with 15 bases left between them. The CDR3 sequence is 14 residues long. Per the germline V gene, CDR1 is MNHEY and CDR2 is SVGAGI. As DNA, the CDR3 is TGTGCCAGCAGGCTCCGGCTAGCTGGCAATGAGCAGTTCTTC. Its translation is CASRLRLAGNEQFF.

This chain links TRBV5-1 with TRBJ1-1, with D possibly TRBD1 on 5 matching bases. The germline CDR1 and CDR2 sequences are SGHRS and YFSETQ. The V gene lost 4 bases and the J gene lost 1 base, with 11 bases spanning the gap. CDR3 length equals 14 residues. CDR3 protein: CASSPFDRNTEAFF. The CDR3 DNA reads TGCGCCAGCAGCCCCTTCGACAGGAACACTGAAGCTTTCTTT.

The chain employs TRBV18 and TRBJ1-5; D remains ambiguous. This CDR3 has 15 amino acids. Per germline, CDR1 KGHSH and CDR2 LQKENI. V lost 3 bases and J 3 bases, leaving 12 bases between the germline ends. This CDR3 is CASSPRRIHNQPQHF. Written as DNA, the CDR3 is TGTGCCAGCTCACCCCGGAGGATCCACAATCAGCCCCAGCATTTT.

The chain uses TRBV15 and TRBJ2-3; D not resolved. The CDR3 length is 14 residues. The germline gives CDR1 LNHNV, CDR2 YYDKDF (reference sequence). The V and J ends lost 0 bases and 4 bases respectively, with 8 bases between them. CDR3 sequence: CATSRERLADTQYF. DNA for the CDR3: TGTGCCACCAGCAGAGAAAGGCTAGCAGATACGCAGTATTTT.

This chain links TRBV19 with TRBJ2-7, with D perhaps TRBD2 (6 bases). The germline V and J ends were trimmed by 6 bases and 1 base, with 22 bases remaining between them. The CDR3 is 17 residues long. CDR1 LNHDA and CDR2 SQIVND come from the germline V gene (reference sequence). CDR3 in amino acids: CASSSLLFGEVSYEQYF. In nucleotides, the CDR3 is TGTGCCAGTAGCTCCCTACTTTTTGGGGAGGTATCCTACGAGCAGTACTTC.

The chain combines TRBV2 with TRBJ2-7; the match to TRBD2 covers 7 bases. The length of the CDR3 is 21 residues. Germline CDR1 reads SNHLY; CDR2 reads FYNNEI. V trimming: 9 bases; J trimming: 2 bases; junction bases outside the gene matches: 31. Written as DNA, the CDR3 is TGTGCCAGTGTCGGCCAGGAGCCGTTGCCGAGCCGGGGGGATACCCCCTACGAGCAGTACTTC. Encoded protein: CASVGQEPLPSRGDTPYEQYF.

The chain recombines TRBV27 with TRBJ2-1; 7 positions agree with TRBD2. This CDR3 region has 14 residues. CDR1 is MNHEY and CDR2 is SMNVEV in the germline V gene (reference sequence). V gave up 2 bases and J gave up 9 bases; unmatched junction bases: 7. CDR3 nucleotides: TGTGCCAGCAGTTTACCCGGACTAGTGAGTGAGCAGTTCTTC. This sequence encodes CASSLPGLVSEQFF.

The CDR3 is CASSLGLAFKETQYF. The CDR3 nucleotides read TGTGCCAGCAGCTTAGGACTAGCGTTTAAAGAGACCCAGTACTTC. V usage is TRBV11-3 and J usage is TRBJ2-5, with TRBD2 matching over 8 bases. V trimming: 1 base; J trimming: 3 bases; junction bases outside the gene matches: 4. The V gene's germline CDR1 is SGHNT and CDR2 YENEEA. This CDR3 comprises 15 residues.

CDR3 protein: CASSPKRSAYNEQFF. CDR3 sequence (DNA): TGTGCCAGCAGCCCGAAGCGGAGCGCCTACAATGAGCAGTTCTTC. The chain links TRBV7-9 to TRBJ2-1; maybe TRBD2 (5 bases). CDR1 and CDR2 from the germline V gene are SEHNR and FQNEAQ (reference sequence). V lost 5 bases and J lost 2, with 13 bases in between. This CDR3 comprises 15 residues.

About this clone: The sample contains more than one DNA sequence encoding this CDR3. The chain couples TRBV28 to TRBJ2-5; unclear D gene. This CDR3 has 11 amino acids. Germline values: CDR1 MDHEN, CDR2 SYDVKM. V shed 4 bases and J shed 5 bases, with 5 bases lying between them. For the CDR3, the DNA is TGTGCCAGCAGTTCTGGGGAGACCCAGTACTTC. This codes for CASSSGETQYF.

The chain couples TRBV19 to TRBJ2-1, with TRBD2 matching over 10 bases. CDR3 length: 15 amino acids. Germline V gene sequence: CDR1 LNHDA, CDR2 SQIVND (reference sequence). The ends lost 4 bases at V and 5 bases at J; junction bases unmatched: 5. The CDR3 loop reads CASSKTSGINNEQFF. The DNA of the CDR3 is TGTGCCAGTAGTAAAACTAGCGGGATAAACAATGAGCAGTTCTTC.

The chain joins TRBV14 to TRBJ2-7, with D maybe TRBD2 (5 bases). Deletions cut 4 bases from V and 3 bases from J, with 16 bases between. Germline CDR1 SGHDN, CDR2 FVKESK. The CDR3 consists of 15 residues. This chain's CDR3 is CASSRVDTGYYEQYF. The CDR3 DNA follows: TGTGCCAGCAGCCGAGTCGACACGGGATACTACGAGCAGTACTTC.

The rearrangement joins TRBV10-1 to TRBJ2-2; D unclear. The germline V gene encodes CDR1 WNHNN and CDR2 SYGVQD (reference sequence). Trimming took 4 bases from V and 0 from J, leaving 15 bases between them. The CDR3 consists of 17 residues. The CDR3 loop reads CASSAPWPKSNTGELFF. The CDR3 coding sequence is TGCGCCAGCAGTGCCCCCTGGCCGAAATCGAACACCGGGGAGCTGTTTTTT.